This TCR beta chain derives from a study of long-term antiretroviral therapy in people with HIV (dated by TCRdb to 2022 to 2024). Notes on the research overall: The earliest samples were collected about a decade before the 2015 WHO recommendation for immediate ART, when ART was typically delayed until CD4 counts fell. From fewer than 35 adults with confirmed HIV infection, the cohort provided fewer than 200 cryopreserved PBMC samples, gathered serially across a mean of around six years (range 1-12). A retrospective serial study tested whether ART initiation and durable HIV suppression were associated with changes in peripheral blood TRB repertoire composition and diversity. About 35% of the 30 participants with HIV were female. No cross-contamination during QIAcube processing turned up in test extractions that ran a monoclonal T-cell line alongside some 34 polyclonal samples. The full study reports these points: A significant increase in TRB diversity was found to be associated with ART initiation, although TRB diversity was observed to remain significantly below that of transplant donor controls even after long-term ART. Because PBMC availability was limited, only the TCR beta chain was sequenced, with no alpha chain pairing. Because cell numbers in pre-ART samples were limited, unsorted PBMC were profiled instead of sorted CD4+ and CD8+ T cells. At every time point, the repertoire was dominated by expanded TRB clones first identified before ART initiation, although this dominance fluctuated and, in many PLHIV, declined after ART. Inferences about post-ART repertoire changes are limited because no data were available on ART adherence, viral resistance or therapy changes. Compared with controls, HIV repertoires had narrower CDR3 length ranges, and the network structure pointed to an antigen-experienced repertoire that shifted only slightly toward naive after ART. The samples span the years 2004 to 2017, and the ART regimens used may be less effective than current regimens.

As for this clone: This clone's antigen is unknown. One base away there is no much larger clone; base qualities are not given.

The immunoSEQ hsTCRB v3.0 assay was used at survey level resolution to sequence the TRB variable region. The target sequencing depth for TRB was about 40,000-55,000 T-cell genomes per sample. An Illumina MiSeq with a v3 150-cycle kit was used to sequence the pooled TRB libraries. Turning to the authors' computational methods: Repertoire analysis ran in R within a reproducible Nextflow workflow covering QC, data transformation and analysis. LymphoSeq2, an R package for exploring AIRR-Seq data, was used to implement the custom analyses. A few samples yielding fewer than 5000 total TRB sequences were excluded, leaving 150 to 200 analyzed HIV repertoires. Among the approximately 190 retained HIV repertoires, under 65 were collected before ART initiation and 120 to 140 after ART initiation. Repertoires were downsampled to 5000 TRB nucleotide sequences, with summary statistics averaged over 100 downsampling iterations. Only TRB sequences with CDR3 regions of at least seven amino acids were retained for analysis. Diversity was measured with a Shannon entropy-derived clonality score and the Gini coefficient. In the repertoire networks, any two of the top 5000 CDR3 amino acid sequences were linked whenever the two sequences differed by an edit distance of one. For TRB CDR3 amino acid sequences, GLIPH2 was used to predict antigen specificity groups and MHC restriction. Known CMV, EBV, HIV or tissue antigen associations were flagged by matching CDR3 amino acid sequences against VDJdb and McPAS-TCR. Pre-ART, post-ART and control groups were compared with Wilcoxon signed-rank tests and Holm-Bonferroni correction. Here the immuneACCESS table is served through TCRdb, limited to in-frame sequences with V and J called. Missing clones are a known gap in these copies; in checked studies unresolved V genes cover under half, and the rest lacks a known reason. D and trimming were read from the DNA, whereas the V and J calls and clone size are those reported in that table. Here the sample has around 20,000 clones; roughly 83% occur a single time. Approximately 8% of the sample comes from the top ten.

To be included, a participant needed at least one PBMC sample from before ART initiation plus at least two post-ART samples. Every participant with HIV received treatment in the United States of America. Before DNA extraction, cryopreserved samples containing 1-10 million PBMC were thawed and washed. At the time of the earliest PBMC sample, participants with HIV were aged between roughly 20 and 60 years. Each participant contributed PBMC samples from 1-4 timepoints before ART initiation and 2-8 timepoints after ART initiation, with a median of 7 samples. For every participant, serial HIV viral load, CD4+ T-cell count, ART history and demographic data were obtained. Genomic DNA was extracted from unsorted PBMC with a Qiagen kit on a QIAcube, with processing performed in batches of 12 samples. CDR1 SNHLY and CDR2 FYNNEI are derived from the germline V gene. V is shortened by 6 bases, J by 4 bases, and the region joining them spans 7 bases. From the cysteine through the phenylalanine, the CDR3 covers 12 amino acids. Of the read, only the CDR3 DNA is kept; its 36 bases are in frame from base 1.

The chain joins TRBV2 to TRBJ1-3; perhaps TRBD1 is the D gene, with 6 bases matching. Material: unsorted PBMCs, obtained 0.9 years after starting antiretroviral therapy. The sequence derives from a man aged 18 to 35 with HIV. The CDR3 is CASSDRGNTIYF. The DNA reads as follows: TGTGCCAGCAGCGACAGGGGAAACACCATATATTTT.